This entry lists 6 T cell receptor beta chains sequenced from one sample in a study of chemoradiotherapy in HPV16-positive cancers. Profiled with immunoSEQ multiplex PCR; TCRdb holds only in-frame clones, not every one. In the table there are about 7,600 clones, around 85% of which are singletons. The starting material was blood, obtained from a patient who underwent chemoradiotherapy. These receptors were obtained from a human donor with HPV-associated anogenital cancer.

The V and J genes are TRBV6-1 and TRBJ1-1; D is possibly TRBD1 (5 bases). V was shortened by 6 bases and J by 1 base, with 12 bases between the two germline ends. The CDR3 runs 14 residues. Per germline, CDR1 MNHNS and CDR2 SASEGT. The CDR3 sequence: CASSLTGRNTEAFF. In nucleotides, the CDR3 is TGTGCCAGCAGCCTAACGGGGCGGAACACTGAAGCTTTCTTT.

In nucleotides, the CDR3 is TGCGCCAGCAGCCAAGAGTGGTCAGTGCTGGTCTACGAGCAGTACTTC. This sequence encodes CASSQEWSVLVYEQYF. The chain joins TRBV4-3 to TRBJ2-7; no firm D call. Germline V gene data show CDR1 as LGHNA and CDR2 as YSLEER. There are 16 residues in the CDR3. Trimming stripped 0 bases from V and 3 bases from J, with 15 bases between.

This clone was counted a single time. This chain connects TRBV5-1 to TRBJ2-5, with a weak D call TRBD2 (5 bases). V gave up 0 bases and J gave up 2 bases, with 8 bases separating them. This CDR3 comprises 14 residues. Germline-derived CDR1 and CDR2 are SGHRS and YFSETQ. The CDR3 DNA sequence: TGCGCCAGCAGCTTGGAACAGCGGCAAGAGACCCAGTACTTC. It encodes CASSLEQRQETQYF.

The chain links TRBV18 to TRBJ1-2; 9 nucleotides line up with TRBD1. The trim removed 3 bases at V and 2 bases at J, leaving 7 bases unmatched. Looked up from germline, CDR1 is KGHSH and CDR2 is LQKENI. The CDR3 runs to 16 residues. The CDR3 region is CASSPLGQGDNYGYTF. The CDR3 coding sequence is TGTGCCAGCTCACCTTTGGGACAGGGAGACAACTATGGCTACACCTTC.

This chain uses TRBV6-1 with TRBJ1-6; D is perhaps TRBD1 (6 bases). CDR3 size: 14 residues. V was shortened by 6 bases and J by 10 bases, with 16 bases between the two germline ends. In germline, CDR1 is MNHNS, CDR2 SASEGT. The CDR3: CASRLQGVLSPLHF. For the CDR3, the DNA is TGTGCCAGCAGACTACAGGGCGTCTTGTCACCCCTCCACTTT.

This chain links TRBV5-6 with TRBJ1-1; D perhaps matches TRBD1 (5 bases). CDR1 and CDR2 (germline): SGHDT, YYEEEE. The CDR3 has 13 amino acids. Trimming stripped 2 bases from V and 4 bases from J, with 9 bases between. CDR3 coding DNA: TGTGCCAGCAGCTTCCAGGGCTTCACTGAAGCTTTCTTT. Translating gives CASSFQGFTEAFF.